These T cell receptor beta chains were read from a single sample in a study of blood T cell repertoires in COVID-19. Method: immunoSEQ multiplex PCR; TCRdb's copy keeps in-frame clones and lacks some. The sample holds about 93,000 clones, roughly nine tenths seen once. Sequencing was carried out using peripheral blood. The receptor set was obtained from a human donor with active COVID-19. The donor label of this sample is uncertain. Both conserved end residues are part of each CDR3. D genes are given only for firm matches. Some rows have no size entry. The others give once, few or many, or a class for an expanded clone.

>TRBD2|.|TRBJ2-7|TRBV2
CASASGGHSYEQYF
TGTGCCAGCGCTAGCGGGGGGCACTCCTACGAGCAGTACTTC
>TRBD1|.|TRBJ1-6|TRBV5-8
CASSLRGLYSPLHF
TGTGCCAGCAGCCTGAGGGGGCTCTATTCACCCCTCCACTTT
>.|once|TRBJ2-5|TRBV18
CASSPGQKRQETQYF
TGTGCCAGCTCACCAGGACAGAAGAGACAAGAGACCCAGTACTTC
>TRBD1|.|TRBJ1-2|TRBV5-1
CASSLTGQGALGYTF
TGCGCCAGCAGCTTGACCGGACAGGGGGCGTTAGGCTACACCTTC
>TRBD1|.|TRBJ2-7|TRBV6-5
CASSYHAGGTYEQYF
TGTGCCAGCAGTTACCACGCAGGGGGCACCTACGAGCAGTACTTC
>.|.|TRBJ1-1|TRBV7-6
CASSPQAMNTEAFF
TGTGCCAGCAGCCCACAGGCGATGAACACTGAAGCTTTCTTT
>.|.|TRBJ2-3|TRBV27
CASTTTLRVPADTQYF
TGTGCCAGCACCACAACCCTCAGGGTGCCCGCAGATACGCAGTATTTT
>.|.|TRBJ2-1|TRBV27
CASSFRSSYNEQFF
TGTGCCAGCAGTTTTAGGAGCTCCTACAATGAGCAGTTCTTC
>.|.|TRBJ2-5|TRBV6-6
CASSYEGRTQYF
TGTGCCAGCAGTTACGAGGGTCGGACCCAGTACTTC
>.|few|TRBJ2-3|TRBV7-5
CVRSSGRQGPDTQYF
TGTGTCAGAAGCTCAGGACGTCAGGGGCCAGATACGCAGTATTTT
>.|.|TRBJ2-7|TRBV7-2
CASSPTSLAYEQYF
TGTGCCAGCAGCCCAACTAGTCTTGCCTACGAGCAGTACTTC
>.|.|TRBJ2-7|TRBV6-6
CASRGGSNEQYF
TGTGCCAGTAGAGGGGGATCCAACGAGCAGTACTTC
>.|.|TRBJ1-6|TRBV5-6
CASSWLDRDNSPLHF
TGTGCCAGCAGCTGGCTGGACAGAGATAATTCACCCCTCCACTTT
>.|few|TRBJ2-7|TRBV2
CASSGVEGLSSYEQYF
TGTGCCAGCAGTGGGGTGGAGGGGTTAAGCTCCTACGAGCAGTACTTC
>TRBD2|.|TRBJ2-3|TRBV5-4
CASSLAGRGDPDTQYF
TGTGCCAGCAGCTTGGCGGGGCGGGGGGACCCAGATACGCAGTATTTT
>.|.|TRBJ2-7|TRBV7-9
CASSLGGRQGLNEQYF
TGTGCCAGCAGCTTAGGGGGGCGCCAGGGCCTTAACGAGCAGTACTTC
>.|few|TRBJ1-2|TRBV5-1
CASSLGVYGYTF
TGCGCCAGCAGCTTAGGGGTCTATGGCTACACCTTC
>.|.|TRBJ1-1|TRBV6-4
CASSPSGVNTEAFF
TGTGCCAGCAGTCCCAGCGGGGTGAACACTGAAGCTTTCTTT
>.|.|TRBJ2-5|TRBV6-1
CASSDREKETQYF
TGTGCCAGCAGTGACCGGGAGAAAGAGACCCAGTACTTC
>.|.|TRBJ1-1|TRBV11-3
CASSLGPTNTEAFF
TGTGCCAGCAGCTTAGGGCCCACCAACACTGAAGCTTTCTTT
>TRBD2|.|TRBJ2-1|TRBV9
CASSVGLAGGHDEQFF
TGTGCCAGCAGCGTAGGTCTAGCGGGGGGGCACGATGAGCAGTTCTTC
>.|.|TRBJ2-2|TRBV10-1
CASSESRSTGELFF
TGCGCCAGCAGTGAAAGCAGGTCTACCGGGGAGCTGTTTTTT
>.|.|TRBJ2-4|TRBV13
CASSWEGRNIQYF
TGTGCCAGCAGCTGGGAAGGGAGAAACATTCAGTACTTC
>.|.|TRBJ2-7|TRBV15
CATRPGRGSSYEQYF
TGTGCCACCAGGCCCGGACGGGGGAGCTCCTACGAGCAGTACTTC
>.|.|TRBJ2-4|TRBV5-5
CASSPSGPLAKNIQYF
TGTGCCAGCAGCCCCTCTGGGCCCCTAGCCAAAAACATTCAGTACTTC
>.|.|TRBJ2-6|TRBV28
CASSLGAPSGANVLTF
TGTGCCAGCAGTTTGGGGGCCCCCTCTGGGGCCAACGTCCTGACTTTC
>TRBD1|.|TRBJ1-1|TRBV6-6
CASSEPGQWNTEAFF
TGTGCCAGCAGTGAGCCGGGACAGTGGAACACTGAAGCTTTCTTT
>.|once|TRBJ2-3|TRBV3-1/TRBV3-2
CASSQETMVLRQIQGRTQYF
TGTGCCAGCAGCCAAGAAACGATGGTTCTTCGACAGATTCAGGGGAGAACGCAGTATTTT
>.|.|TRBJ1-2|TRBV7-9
CASSLGRGYGYTF
TGTGCCAGCAGCTTGGGCAGGGGCTATGGCTACACCTTC
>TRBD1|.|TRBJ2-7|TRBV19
CASSSRQGSHEQYF
TGTGCCAGTAGTAGCCGACAGGGGTCCCACGAGCAGTACTTC
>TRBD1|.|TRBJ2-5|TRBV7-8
CASSLFQGALETQYF
TGTGCCAGCAGCTTATTCCAGGGGGCGTTGGAGACCCAGTACTTC
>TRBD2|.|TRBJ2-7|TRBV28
CASIPVGGAYEQYF
TGTGCCAGCATTCCGGTCGGGGGGGCCTACGAGCAGTACTTC
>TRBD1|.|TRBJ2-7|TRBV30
CAWSPGQSYEQYF
TGTGCCTGGAGCCCGGGACAGTCCTACGAGCAGTACTTC
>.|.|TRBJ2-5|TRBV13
CASSPRGETQYF
TGTGCCAGCAGCCCCCGGGGGGAGACCCAGTACTTC
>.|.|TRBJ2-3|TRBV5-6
CASSFLDFTSTDTQYF
TGTGCCAGCAGCTTCCTGGACTTCACTAGCACAGATACGCAGTATTTT
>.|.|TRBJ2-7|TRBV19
CASSIHSYPYEQYF
TGTGCCAGTAGTATCCACAGTTACCCCTACGAGCAGTACTTC
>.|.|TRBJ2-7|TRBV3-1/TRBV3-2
CASSQQGTAYEQYF
TGTGCCAGCAGCCAGCAGGGAACGGCCTACGAGCAGTACTTC
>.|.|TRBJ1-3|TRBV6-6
CASSPPNPGYSGNTIYF
TGTGCCAGCAGTCCCCCTAACCCGGGATACTCTGGAAACACCATATATTTT
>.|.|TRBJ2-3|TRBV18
CASSALRGDTQYF
TGTGCCAGCTCAGCTCTCAGGGGAGATACGCAGTATTTT
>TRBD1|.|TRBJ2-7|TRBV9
CASSRDRAYEQYF
TGTGCCAGCAGCCGGGACAGGGCATACGAGCAGTACTTC
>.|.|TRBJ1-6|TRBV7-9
CASSTTVLNSPLHF
TGTGCCAGCAGCACGACAGTACTCAATTCACCCCTCCACTTT
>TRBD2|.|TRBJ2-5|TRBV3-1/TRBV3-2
CASSQKTSGGGETQYF
TGTGCCAGCAGCCAAAAGACTAGCGGGGGGGGAGAGACCCAGTACTTC
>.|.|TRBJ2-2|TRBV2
CASSEGRVAGELFF
TGTGCCAGCAGTGAAGGCAGGGTAGCCGGGGAGCTGTTTTTT
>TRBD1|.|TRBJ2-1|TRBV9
CASSAPGTGVNEQFF
TGTGCCAGCAGCGCACCAGGGACAGGGGTAAATGAGCAGTTCTTC